The next 18 T cell receptor beta chains were all read from a single sample in a study of response to subunit inactivated influenza vaccine. TCRdb re-called the RT-PCR reads through MiXCR, storing one row per CDR3 protein. This sample has fewer than 700,000 distinct CDR3 sequences, with 10% to 15% found just once. The specimen was PBMCs from blood, collected roughly 48 days after vaccination. These receptors all come from a man aged 45-65 years who received an inactivated influenza vaccine.

This clonotype was seen ten or more times. The chain's CDR3 is CSVGGRSYQETQYF. CDR3 sequence (DNA): TGCAGCGTTGGGGGGAGGTCGTACCAAGAGACCCAGTACTTC. The gene calls are TRBV29-1 and TRBJ2-5; weak D call: TRBD2 (6 bases). This CDR3 is 14 amino acids long. The V end lost 4 bases, the J end lost 0 bases, and 12 bases lay between the germline ends. Germline loops: CDR1 SQVTM, CDR2 ANQGSEA.

Here the CDR3 reads CASSSSVTQYF. The CDR3 DNA reads as TGTGCCAGCAGCTCCTCGGTGACCCAGTACTTC. The V and J genes are TRBV7-2 and TRBJ2-5; unclear D gene. V lost 4 bases, J lost 7 bases, and 7 bases lay in between. CDR1 is SGHTA and CDR2 is FQGNSA in the germline V gene. The CDR3 has 11 residues.

This clonotype was seen ten or more times. The chain links TRBV12-3 or TRBV12-4 to TRBJ2-3; TRBD2 matches at 12 bases. V was clipped by 5 bases and J by 4 bases; unmatched bases: 4. The CDR3 runs 15 residues. The CDR3 coding sequence is TGTGCCAGCAGTCCTAGCGGGGGGGCCTCAGATACGCAGTATTTT. Amino acid sequence: CASSPSGGASDTQYF.

This clonotype was counted many times. CDR3 sequence: CASSLQGAESPLHF. For the CDR3, the DNA is TGCGCCAGCAGCTTGCAAGGGGCAGAGTCACCCCTCCACTTT. The chain combines TRBV5-1 with TRBJ1-6; D may be TRBD1 (5 bases). Germline CDR1 is SGHRS and CDR2 is YFSETQ. V lost 1 base, J lost 10 bases, and 12 bases lay in between. There are 14 residues in the CDR3. The full variable domain, in which reference TRBV5-1 and TRBJ1-6 provide the parts outside the CDR3, is KAGVTQTPRYLIKTRGQQVTLSCSPISGHRSVSWYQQTPGQGLQFLFEYFSETQRNKGNFPGRFSGRQFSNSRSEMNVSTLELGDSALYLCASSLQGAESPLHFGNGTRLTVT.

This clonotype was found a few times. A read error may produce the germline difference seen at one junction end. The V and J genes are TRBV6-5 and TRBJ2-5; tentatively, D is TRBD1 (5 bases). Germline loops: CDR1 MNHEY, CDR2 SVGAGI. The CDR3 covers 17 residues. For the CDR3, the DNA is TGTGCCAGCAGTTACTCATCCCACGTAAGGGGATACGAGACCCAGTATTTC. It codes for CASSYSSHVRGYETQYF.

This clonotype was picked up many times. The chain combines TRBV6-2 or TRBV6-3 with TRBJ1-2; D possibly corresponds to TRBD1 (5 bases). Germline V gene sequence: CDR1 MNHEY, CDR2 SVGEGT. CDR3 length: 13 amino acids. V lost 6 bases and J lost 7, with 15 bases in between. The CDR3 protein is CASREKGLGGYTF. DNA of the CDR3: TGTGCCAGCAGGGAAAAGGGACTCGGTGGCTACACCTTC.

This sequence joins TRBV7-9 and TRBJ2-5; D is uncertain. The CDR3 is 13 amino acids. Trimming removed 5 bases from V and 2 bases from J, with 9 bases in between. Per the germline V gene, CDR1 is SEHNR and CDR2 is FQNEAQ (reference sequence). CDR3 protein: CASSPHLQETQYF. The CDR3 nucleotides are TGTGCCAGCAGCCCACACCTACAAGAGACCCAGTACTTC.

This sequence joins TRBV24-1 and TRBJ1-5, with 8 bases aligning to TRBD1. The CDR3 length is 13 residues. The junction had 2 bases not matched to a gene; V was cut back by 7 bases and J by 4 bases. Germline values: CDR1 KGHDR, CDR2 SFDVKD. In DNA, the CDR3 is TGTGCCACCAGCGACAGGGGAAATCAGCCCCAGCATTTT. It yields the protein CATSDRGNQPQHF.

The chain links TRBV5-1 to TRBJ1-4; D possibly corresponds to TRBD1 (6 bases). The CDR3 is 14 residues long. Germline V CDR1 and CDR2: SGHRS, YFSETQ. Trimming stripped 1 base from V and 3 bases from J, with 7 bases between. CDR3 nucleotide sequence: TGCGCCAGCAGCTTGAGGGGGGCTAATGAAAAACTGTTTTTT. Protein sequence: CASSLRGANEKLFF.

This clonotype was recorded many times. This chain connects TRBV5-1 to TRBJ2-7; TRBD1 matches 8 bases. The V and J ends lost 2 bases and 6 bases, in that order; junction bases with no gene match: 7. The CDR3 is 14 residues long. Germline CDR1 SGHRS, CDR2 YFSETQ. CDR3 bases: TGCGCCAGCAGCTTCAGGACAGGGAGCGGCGAGCAGTACTTC. Its translation is CASSFRTGSGEQYF.

The J gene is TRBJ1-1, the V gene TRBV12-3 or TRBV12-4; no clear D gene. The CDR3 runs 14 residues. V shed 5 bases and J shed 1 base, with 11 bases lying between them. In DNA, the CDR3 is TGTGCCAGCAGTCCCGGACCGCCGAACACTGAAGCTTTCTTT. This encodes CASSPGPPNTEAFF.

This clonotype occurred a few times. The chain combines TRBV29-1 with TRBJ2-4; 10 bases line up with TRBD1. There are 15 residues in the CDR3. Germline CDR1 reads SQVTM; CDR2 reads ANQGSEA. V lost 5 bases and J lost 8; bases outside the gene matches: 12. CDR3 nucleotides: TGCAGCGTTCAAACCGGGACAGGGGATCTTGACATTCAGTACTTC. Protein sequence: CSVQTGTGDLDIQYF.

This chain joins TRBV7-2 and TRBJ2-1; 13 positions agree with TRBD2. V dropped 0 bases and J dropped 4; count of bases not matched to a gene: 3. The CDR3 length is 17 residues. From germline, CDR1 is SGHTA and CDR2 FQGNSA. The DNA for the CDR3 is TGTGCCAGCAGCTTAGCGTCGACTAGCGGGGGGTACAATGAGCAGTTCTTC. As protein: CASSLASTSGGYNEQFF.

The table lists this clonotype with a few counts. CDR3 in amino acids: CATSRDPKNYNEQFF. The DNA for the CDR3 is TGTGCCACCAGCAGAGATCCAAAGAATTACAATGAGCAGTTCTTC. The chain joins TRBV15 to TRBJ2-1, with D unresolved. Germline V gives CDR1 LNHNV, CDR2 YYDKDF (reference sequence). V lost 0 bases, J lost 4 bases, and 10 bases lay in between. The CDR3 runs 15 residues.

The chain joins TRBV20-1 to TRBJ2-1, with D maybe TRBD2 (6 bases). The CDR3 length is 15 residues. V shed 6 bases and J shed 3 bases, with 18 bases lying between them. Germline CDR1 is DFQATT and CDR2 is SNEGSKA (reference sequence). The CDR3 region has the DNA TGCAGTGCCCAGGAAATTACGGGACTCTACAATGAGCAGTTCTTC. It yields the protein CSAQEITGLYNEQFF.

J is TRBJ2-3 and V is TRBV6-5; 7 nucleotides line up with TRBD2. The CDR3 contains 14 residues. Germline CDR1 and CDR2: MNHEY and SVGAGI. V lost 2 bases and J lost 8; bases outside the gene matches: 7. CDR3 sequence: CASSYTRLAATQYF. The CDR3 DNA reads as TGTGCCAGCAGTTACACCAGACTAGCAGCTACGCAGTATTTT.

This clonotype was seen only a few times. The V call is TRBV9, the J call TRBJ2-3; D remains ambiguous. The V end lost 3 bases, the J end lost 2 bases, and 7 bases lay between the germline ends. Germline CDR1 is SGDLS and CDR2 is YYNGEE. CDR3 length: 13 amino acids. The CDR3 reads CASSEQNTDTQYF. In nucleotides, the CDR3 is TGTGCCAGCAGCGAACAAAACACAGATACGCAGTATTTT.

This clonotype was recorded at least ten times. V is TRBV2 and J is TRBJ2-3; weak D call: TRBD1 (6 bases). CDR3 length equals 14 residues. Germline V gene data show CDR1 as SNHLY and CDR2 as FYNNEI. Trimming left V 7 bases short and J 7 bases short, with 18 bases between. The CDR3, as DNA: TGTGCCAGCACCCGAATGGACAGCCTAAATACGCAGTATTTT. Translated: CASTRMDSLNTQYF.